Listed below are T cell receptor beta chains from one sample, sequenced in a study of T cell changes during pregnancy in multiple sclerosis. Sequenced by immunoSEQ multiplex PCR; TCRdb stores in-frame clones only, minus some. The sample yields some 60,000 clones, approximately 93% seen once. Sequenced here: peripheral blood, sampled after pregnancy. The receptors come from a female donor with multiple sclerosis, enrolled in a pregnancy study. Each CDR3 is given with its conserved first and last residue. D genes are given only for firm matches. Some rows mark clone size as missing; the rest say once, few, many or name a class of expanded clone.

d_gene: .; v_gene: TRBV7-5; abundance: .; j_gene: TRBJ2-7; CDR3aa: CARSSYPGSPTYEQYF; CDR3nt: TGTGCCAGAAGCTCATACCCGGGTAGTCCTACCTACGAGCAGTACTTC
d_gene: .; v_gene: TRBV29-1; abundance: once; j_gene: TRBJ2-5; CDR3aa: CSVTATQETQYF; CDR3nt: TGCAGCGTGACAGCGACCCAAGAGACCCAGTACTTC
d_gene: TRBD1; v_gene: TRBV4-1; abundance: .; j_gene: TRBJ1-1; CDR3aa: CASSRQGENTEAFF; CDR3nt: TGCGCCAGCAGCCGACAGGGGGAAAACACTGAAGCTTTCTTT
d_gene: TRBD1; v_gene: TRBV4-3; abundance: .; j_gene: TRBJ2-7; CDR3aa: CASSQAAGTGGSEQYF; CDR3nt: TGCGCCAGCAGCCAAGCAGCCGGGACAGGGGGCTCCGAGCAGTACTTC
d_gene: .; v_gene: TRBV30; abundance: .; j_gene: TRBJ2-1; CDR3aa: CAWSTMGGLEQFF; CDR3nt: TGTGCCTGGAGTACCATGGGGGGGCTTGAGCAGTTCTTC
d_gene: TRBD1; v_gene: TRBV10-1; abundance: .; j_gene: TRBJ1-5; CDR3aa: CASTDTGTGRRQPQHF; CDR3nt: TGCGCCAGCACCGACACCGGGACAGGGAGGCGGCAGCCCCAGCATTTT
d_gene: TRBD2; v_gene: TRBV28; abundance: .; j_gene: TRBJ2-2; CDR3aa: CATVGASGSLRTGELFF; CDR3nt: TGTGCCACCGTTGGGGCTAGCGGGAGTTTGAGGACCGGGGAGCTGTTTTTT
d_gene: TRBD1; v_gene: TRBV6-1; abundance: .; j_gene: TRBJ1-4; CDR3aa: CASVRQGAKEKLFF; CDR3nt: TGTGCCAGCGTCCGACAGGGGGCGAAGGAAAAACTGTTTTTT
d_gene: TRBD2; v_gene: TRBV4-3; abundance: .; j_gene: TRBJ2-4; CDR3aa: CASSQQIAGEGDIQYF; CDR3nt: TGCGCCAGCAGCCAGCAAATAGCGGGAGAGGGGGACATTCAGTACTTC
d_gene: TRBD2; v_gene: TRBV28; abundance: .; j_gene: TRBJ2-7; CDR3aa: CASGIAGGVFYEQYF; CDR3nt: TGTGCCAGCGGGATAGCGGGAGGCGTCTTCTACGAGCAGTACTTC
d_gene: .; v_gene: TRBV11-3; abundance: .; j_gene: TRBJ1-1; CDR3aa: CASSSGRTGRPEAFF; CDR3nt: TGTGCCAGCAGCTCAGGCCGTACAGGGAGACCTGAAGCTTTCTTT
d_gene: TRBD2; v_gene: TRBV11-3; abundance: .; j_gene: TRBJ2-1; CDR3aa: CASSLLAGAGVEQFF; CDR3nt: TGTGCCAGCAGCTTATTAGCGGGAGCGGGGGTTGAGCAGTTCTTC
d_gene: .; v_gene: TRBV29-1; abundance: .; j_gene: TRBJ2-7; CDR3aa: CSVEDRRVSEQYF; CDR3nt: TGCAGCGTTGAAGACCGCAGGGTTTCCGAGCAGTACTTC
d_gene: .; v_gene: TRBV19; abundance: .; j_gene: TRBJ2-7; CDR3aa: CATAQTGTYEQYF; CDR3nt: TGTGCCACCGCTCAAACAGGGACCTACGAGCAGTACTTC
d_gene: .; v_gene: TRBV4-2; abundance: .; j_gene: TRBJ1-4; CDR3aa: CASSQTGGTNEKLFF; CDR3nt: TGTGCCAGCAGCCAAACGGGGGGCACTAATGAAAAACTGTTTTTT
d_gene: TRBD2; v_gene: TRBV4-1; abundance: .; j_gene: TRBJ2-7; CDR3aa: CASSQGLAGSTYEQYF; CDR3nt: TGCGCCAGCAGCCAAGGGCTAGCGGGATCAACCTACGAGCAGTACTTC
d_gene: .; v_gene: TRBV2; abundance: .; j_gene: TRBJ1-2; CDR3aa: CARGGAAPWGYTF; CDR3nt: TGTGCCAGAGGAGGGGCAGCGCCTTGGGGCTACACCTTC
d_gene: .; v_gene: TRBV27; abundance: .; j_gene: TRBJ2-7; CDR3aa: CASSLFTGTPYEQYF; CDR3nt: TGTGCCAGCAGTTTATTCACGGGAACGCCCTACGAGCAGTACTTC
d_gene: TRBD1; v_gene: TRBV7-9; abundance: .; j_gene: TRBJ2-7; CDR3aa: CASSHRDRGYEQYF; CDR3nt: TGTGCCAGCAGCCACCGGGACAGGGGCTACGAGCAGTACTTC
d_gene: .; v_gene: TRBV25-1; abundance: .; j_gene: TRBJ2-1; CDR3aa: CASRGRGYNEQFF; CDR3nt: TGTGCCAGCAGAGGCAGGGGTTACAATGAGCAGTTCTTC
d_gene: TRBD1; v_gene: TRBV7-9; abundance: medium-sized; j_gene: TRBJ1-2; CDR3aa: CASSFDRVGYTF; CDR3nt: TGTGCCAGCAGCTTTGACAGGGTTGGCTACACCTTC
d_gene: .; v_gene: TRBV28; abundance: once; j_gene: TRBJ1-1; CDR3aa: CASSFGDREAFF; CDR3nt: TGTGCCAGCAGTTTCGGGGATAGGGAAGCTTTCTTT
d_gene: .; v_gene: TRBV7-2; abundance: .; j_gene: TRBJ2-3; CDR3aa: CASSLAPRNTDTQYF; CDR3nt: TGTGCCAGCAGCTTAGCTCCTAGGAACACAGATACGCAGTATTTT
d_gene: TRBD1; v_gene: TRBV11-3; abundance: .; j_gene: TRBJ2-3; CDR3aa: CASSLDEGQGKDTQYF; CDR3nt: TGTGCCAGCAGCTTAGATGAGGGACAGGGGAAAGATACGCAGTATTTT
d_gene: .; v_gene: TRBV11-3; abundance: .; j_gene: TRBJ1-2; CDR3aa: CASSGHTLDGYTF; CDR3nt: TGTGCCAGCAGCGGGCACACCCTCGATGGCTACACCTTC
d_gene: .; v_gene: TRBV27; abundance: .; j_gene: TRBJ2-3; CDR3aa: CASSSPSTDTQYF; CDR3nt: TGTGCCAGCAGTTCCCCCTCCACAGATACGCAGTATTTT
d_gene: TRBD1; v_gene: TRBV10-3; abundance: .; j_gene: TRBJ1-1; CDR3aa: CAIGGGSDTEAFF; CDR3nt: TGTGCCATCGGAGGGGGCTCTGACACTGAAGCTTTCTTT
d_gene: .; v_gene: TRBV29-1; abundance: .; j_gene: TRBJ2-7; CDR3aa: CSVEVGVYEQYF; CDR3nt: TGCAGCGTTGAAGTGGGAGTCTACGAGCAGTACTTC
d_gene: .; v_gene: TRBV11-3; abundance: .; j_gene: TRBJ2-2; CDR3aa: CASSLVFPGTGELFF; CDR3nt: TGTGCCAGCAGCTTAGTCTTTCCGGGCACCGGGGAGCTGTTTTTT
d_gene: .; v_gene: TRBV15; abundance: .; j_gene: TRBJ1-5; CDR3aa: CATSRARVLSNQPQHF; CDR3nt: TGTGCCACCAGCAGAGCGAGGGTATTGAGCAATCAGCCCCAGCATTTT
d_gene: TRBD1; v_gene: TRBV12-5; abundance: .; j_gene: TRBJ2-3; CDR3aa: CASGLVSTGGHTQYF; CDR3nt: TGTGCTAGTGGTTTGGTATCTACAGGGGGACATACGCAGTATTTT
d_gene: TRBD2; v_gene: TRBV19; abundance: .; j_gene: TRBJ2-1; CDR3aa: CASSPQELAGKFF; CDR3nt: TGTGCCAGTAGTCCTCAGGAACTAGCGGGAAAGTTCTTC
d_gene: .; v_gene: TRBV7-6; abundance: .; j_gene: TRBJ2-7; CDR3aa: CASSLDGEQYF; CDR3nt: TGTGCCAGCAGCTTAGACGGGGAGCAGTACTTC